This T cell receptor (beta chain) was captured by sequencing in a study of HIV-infected patients and healthy controls. The CDR3 consists of 14 residues. Trimming stripped 0 bases from V and 4 bases from J, with 12 bases between. The germline CDR1 and CDR2 sequences are GTSNPN and SVGIG (reference sequence). No cell fractionation was done, so the repertoire covers all unsorted peripheral blood T cells. About this clonotype itself: As yet, its antigen is unknown.

General study results and limits: HIV-infected repertoires had significantly higher mean Gini indices than controls, possibly reflecting oligoclonality.

Alpha and beta constant-region primers primed reverse transcription of 500 to 550 ng RNA. Using multiplexing indices, alpha and beta chain libraries were generated apart by chain-specific third strand synthesis. Two random hexamers, added before amplification and joined, formed each molecule's 12-nucleotide barcode. MiXCR, run by TCRdb on the 5' RACE reads, gives a single entry per CDR3 protein. This sample has about 18,000 distinct CDR3 sequences, with less than 15% found just once. Material for sequencing was blood. V usage is TRBV30 and J usage is TRBJ1-1, with D tentatively TRBD1 (5 bases). This clonotype was sampled from an adult in good health. The CDR3 reads CAWSVSGAGTEAFF. In nucleotides, the CDR3 is TGTGCCTGGAGTGTATCCGGGGCGGGCACTGAAGCTTTCTTT.